The clone carrying this T cell receptor (beta chain) was detected many times. The data were taken from a study of T-cell reconstitution after alpha-beta-depleted transplantation in children. V was clipped by 5 bases and J by 8 bases; unmatched bases: 6. This CDR3 is 14 amino acids long. CDR1 is SGHRS, CDR2 YFSETQ, per germline. Unique molecular identifiers were incorporated into the prepared TCRbeta library. One entry per CDR3 protein results from TCRdb running MiXCR on the PCR reads. The sample has about 240,000 distinct CDR3 sequences; around 13% are singletons. This specimen consisted of PBMCs from the stem cell graft donor, obtained from the stem cell graft. The TCR comes from a human donor who donated a stem cell graft to a child with acute lymphoblastic leukemia. V gene TRBV5-1 combines with J gene TRBJ1-6, with 8 bases aligning to TRBD1. The CDR3 loop reads CASRPGTGDSPLHF. The CDR3 nucleotides read TGCGCCAGCAGACCCGGGACAGGAGATTCACCCCTCCACTTT.